Reported below is one TCR beta chain. These data are taken from a study of glioma-infiltrating T cells after dendritic cell vaccination. Across the whole study: Dendritic cells derived from monocytes and pulsed with autologous tumor lysate formed the vaccine. Dendritic cell vaccine was injected intradermally three times, biweekly.

Produced via immunoSEQ multiplex PCR; TCRdb's table is partial and in-frame only. This sample has about 96,000 clones, with 79% found just once. CDR1 and CDR2 (germline): SNHLY, FYNNEI. The CDR3 runs 17 residues. Trimming removed 7 bases from V and 0 bases from J; junction bases left unmatched: 14. No glioblastoma patient carried an isocitrate dehydrogenase mutation. The chain couples TRBV2 to TRBJ2-7; the match to TRBD2 covers 8 bases. The input for sequencing was blood, taken before dendritic cell vaccination. This TCR came from a human donor with glioblastoma. CDR3 in DNA: TGTGCCAGCAAAGCCCCGACTAGCGTGGGTTTCTCCTACGAGCAGTACTTC. Protein sequence: CASKAPTSVGFSYEQYF.